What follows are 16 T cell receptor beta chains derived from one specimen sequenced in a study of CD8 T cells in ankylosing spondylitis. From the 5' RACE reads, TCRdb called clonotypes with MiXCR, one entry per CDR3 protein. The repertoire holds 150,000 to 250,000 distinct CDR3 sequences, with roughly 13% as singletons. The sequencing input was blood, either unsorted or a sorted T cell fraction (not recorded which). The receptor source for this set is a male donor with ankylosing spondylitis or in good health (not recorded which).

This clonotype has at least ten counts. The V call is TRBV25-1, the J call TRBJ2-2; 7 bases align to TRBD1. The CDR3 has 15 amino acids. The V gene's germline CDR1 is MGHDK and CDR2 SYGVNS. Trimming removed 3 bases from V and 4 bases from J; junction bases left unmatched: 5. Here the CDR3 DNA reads TGTGCCAGCAGTGACTACCGGGACAGCACCGGGGAGCTGTTTTTT. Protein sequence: CASSDYRDSTGELFF.

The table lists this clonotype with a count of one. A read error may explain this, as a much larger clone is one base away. The CDR3 bases are TGTGCCAGCAGCTCCTACGGGACACCTCTCATGAACACTGAAGCTTTCTTT. This encodes CASSSYGTPLMNTEAFF. This rearrangement joins TRBV11-1 to TRBJ1-1; maybe TRBD1 (6 bases). The CDR3 has 17 residues. From germline, CDR1 is SGHAT and CDR2 FQDESV (reference sequence). V was shortened by 4 bases and J by 0 bases, with 18 bases between the two germline ends.

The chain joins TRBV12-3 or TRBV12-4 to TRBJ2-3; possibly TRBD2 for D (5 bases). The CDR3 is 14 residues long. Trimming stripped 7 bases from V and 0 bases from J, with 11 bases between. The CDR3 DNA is TGTGCCAGCATGGCGGGCCTTAGCACAGATACGCAGTATTTT. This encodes CASMAGLSTDTQYF.

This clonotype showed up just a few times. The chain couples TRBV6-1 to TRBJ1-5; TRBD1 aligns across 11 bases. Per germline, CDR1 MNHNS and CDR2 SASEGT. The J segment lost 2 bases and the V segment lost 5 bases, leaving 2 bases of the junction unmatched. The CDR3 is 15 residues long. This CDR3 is CASSTGQGGNQPQHF. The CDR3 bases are TGTGCCAGCAGTACGGGACAGGGGGGCAATCAGCCCCAGCATTTT.

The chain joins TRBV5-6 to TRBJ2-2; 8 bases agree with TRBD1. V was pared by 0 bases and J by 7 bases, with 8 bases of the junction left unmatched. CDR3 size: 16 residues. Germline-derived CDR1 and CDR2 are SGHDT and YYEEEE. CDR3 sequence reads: CASSLAGQGAGGELFF. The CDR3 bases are TGTGCCAGCAGCTTGGCTGGGCAGGGGGCCGGCGGGGAGCTGTTTTTT.

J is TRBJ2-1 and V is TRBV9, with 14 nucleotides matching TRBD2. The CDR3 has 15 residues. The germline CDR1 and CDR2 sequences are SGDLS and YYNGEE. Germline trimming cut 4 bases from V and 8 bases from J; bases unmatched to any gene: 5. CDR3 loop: CASSPGLAGEDEQFF. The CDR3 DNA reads TGTGCCAGCAGCCCGGGACTAGCGGGAGAGGATGAGCAGTTCTTC.

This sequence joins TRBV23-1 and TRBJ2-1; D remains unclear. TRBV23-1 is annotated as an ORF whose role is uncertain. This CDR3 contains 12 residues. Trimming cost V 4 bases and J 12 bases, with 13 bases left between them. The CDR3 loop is CASSPQWIGQFF. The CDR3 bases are TGCGCCAGCAGTCCACAGTGGATTGGGCAGTTCTTC.

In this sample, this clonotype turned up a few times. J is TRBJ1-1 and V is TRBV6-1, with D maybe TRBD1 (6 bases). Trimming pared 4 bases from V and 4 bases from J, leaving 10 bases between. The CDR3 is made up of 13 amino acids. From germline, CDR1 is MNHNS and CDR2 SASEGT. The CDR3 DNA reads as TGTGCCAGCAGTGTTAAGGGGGGCACTGAAGCTTTCTTT. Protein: CASSVKGGTEAFF.

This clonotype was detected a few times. CDR3 coding DNA: TGTGCCAGCAGCCAAAATGGGGGAGGGACCTACGAGCAGTACTTC. Its protein is CASSQNGGGTYEQYF. The chain has TRBV4-2 and TRBJ2-7, with 7 positions matching TRBD2. V lost 2 bases to trimming and J lost 2 bases; unmatched junction nucleotides: 6. The CDR3 extends over 15 amino acids. Germline lookup yields CDR1 LGHNA and CDR2 YNFKEQ.

Here the CDR3 DNA reads TGTGCCAGCAGCCCTCCCTTAATGGAGACCCAGTACTTC. It yields the protein CASSPPLMETQYF. The rearrangement joins TRBV11-2 to TRBJ2-5, with D unresolved. CDR3 length: 13 residues. CDR1 SGHAT and CDR2 FQNNGV come from the germline V gene. The V gene lost 5 bases and the J gene lost 5 bases, with 12 bases spanning the gap.

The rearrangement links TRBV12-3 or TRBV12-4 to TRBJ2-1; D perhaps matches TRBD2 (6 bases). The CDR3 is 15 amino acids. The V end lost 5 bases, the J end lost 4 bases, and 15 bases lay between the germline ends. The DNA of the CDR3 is TGTGCCAGCAGTCCCATGGGGGGAGCATACAATGAGCAGTTCTTC. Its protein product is CASSPMGGAYNEQFF.

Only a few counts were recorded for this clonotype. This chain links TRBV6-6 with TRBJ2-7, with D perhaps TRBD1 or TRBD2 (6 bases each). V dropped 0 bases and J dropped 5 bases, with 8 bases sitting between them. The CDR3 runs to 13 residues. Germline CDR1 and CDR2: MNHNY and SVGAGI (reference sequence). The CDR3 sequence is CASSYSGGNEQYF. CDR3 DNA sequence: TGTGCCAGCAGTTACTCGGGGGGCAACGAGCAGTACTTC.

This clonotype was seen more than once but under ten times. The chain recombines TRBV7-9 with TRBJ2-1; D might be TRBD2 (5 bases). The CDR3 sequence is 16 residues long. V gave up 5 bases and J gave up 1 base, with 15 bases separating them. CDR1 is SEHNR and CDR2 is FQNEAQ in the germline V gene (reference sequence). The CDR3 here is CASSRMPRESYNEQFF. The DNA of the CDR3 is TGTGCCAGCAGCCGGATGCCGAGGGAGTCCTACAATGAGCAGTTCTTC.

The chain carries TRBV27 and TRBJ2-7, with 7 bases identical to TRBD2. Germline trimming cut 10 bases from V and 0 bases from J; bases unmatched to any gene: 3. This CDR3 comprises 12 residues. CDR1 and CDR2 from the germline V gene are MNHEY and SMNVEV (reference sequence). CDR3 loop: CATCGSSYEQYF. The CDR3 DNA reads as TGTGCCACCTGCGGGAGCTCCTACGAGCAGTACTTC.

The DNA of the CDR3 is TGTGCTAGTGGTTTGTCTTGGGAGACCCAGTACTTC. Protein product: CASGLSWETQYF. This chain uses TRBV12-5 with TRBJ2-5; no reliable D call. The CDR3 loop spans 12 amino acids. V was cut by 2 bases and J by 5 bases, with 6 bases left in between. Germline CDR1 LGHNT, CDR2 FRNRAP.

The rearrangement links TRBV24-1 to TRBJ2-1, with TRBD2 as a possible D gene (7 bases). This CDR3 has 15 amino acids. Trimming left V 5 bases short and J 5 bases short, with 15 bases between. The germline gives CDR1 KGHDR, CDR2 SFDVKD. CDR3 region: CATSATGGLNNEQFF. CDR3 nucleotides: TGTGCCACCAGTGCCACGGGGGGCCTAAACAATGAGCAGTTCTTC.